The 5 T cell receptor beta chains presented below share a single source sample, sequenced in a study of blood T cell repertoires in COVID-19. The assay was immunoSEQ multiplex PCR, and TCRdb's table has in-frame clones only and misses some. The sample yields under 400,000 clones, approximately 88% seen once. Sequenced sample: peripheral blood. These receptors all come from a woman aged 25 to 45 with COVID-19, enrolled during active disease.

The genes are TRBV28 and TRBJ1-6, with 8 bases matching TRBD1. The trim removed 7 bases at V and 9 bases at J, leaving 2 bases unmatched. CDR1 is MDHEN and CDR2 is SYDVKM in the germline V gene. The CDR3 length is 12 residues. The CDR3 region has the DNA TGTGCCAGCAACGACAGGGGTTCACCCCTCCACTTT. Translated: CASNDRGSPLHF.

The rearrangement uses TRBV6-2 or TRBV6-3 and TRBJ1-5, with D perhaps TRBD1 (5 bases). This CDR3 has 12 residues. Per the germline V gene, CDR1 is MNHEY and CDR2 is SVGEGT. The ends were cut back, 4 bases at V and 7 bases at J, with 8 bases in the middle. The CDR3 region has the DNA TGTGCCAGCAGTTCCGGGGGGCAGCCCCAGCATTTT. Residues: CASSSGGQPQHF.

This clone has only one observation. For the CDR3, the DNA is TGTGCCAGCAGCCCATCGGACAGGGTGAGAGTATTAGAAAAACTGTTTTTT. The encoded protein is CASSPSDRVRVLEKLFF. The chain is built from TRBV7-9 and TRBJ1-4; 8 nucleotides agree with TRBD1. The germline gives CDR1 SEHNR, CDR2 FQNEAQ (reference sequence). V trimming: 5 bases; J trimming: 8 bases; junction bases outside the gene matches: 16. The CDR3 consists of 17 residues.

The genes are TRBV3-1 (or the pseudogene TRBV3-2) and TRBJ1-1; TRBD1 aligns across 9 bases. The CDR3 covers 15 residues. The ends lost 5 bases at V and 1 base at J; junction bases unmatched: 5. Germline assignment: CDR1 LGHDT and CDR2 YNNKEL (reference sequence). The CDR3: CASSSTTGGNTEAFF. The DNA for the CDR3 is TGTGCCAGCAGCTCTACGACAGGGGGGAACACTGAAGCTTTCTTT.

This clone was recorded only once. J is TRBJ1-5 and V is TRBV4-1, with a tentative D call TRBD1 (6 bases). The CDR3 sequence is 16 residues long. V lost 0 bases to trimming and J lost 11 bases, with 20 bases between them. The germline gives CDR1 MGHRA, CDR2 YSYEKL. The CDR3 spells CASSQEALGGAKAQHF. In DNA form, the CDR3 reads TGCGCCAGCAGCCAAGAGGCGTTAGGGGGGGCAAAGGCCCAGCATTTT.